The clone carrying this T cell receptor beta chain occurred once. The antigen is unknown. PCR amplification relied on 60 Vbeta primers (plus 13 Jbeta primers). Sequencing was performed with immunoSEQ multiplex PCR; in TCRdb, only in-frame clones are kept and a portion is missing. The data hold about 86,000 clones, with roughly 77% observed a single time. These data originate in a study of cytomegalovirus exposure and HLA in healthy donors. Broader study findings: Fewer N-insertions than the roughly 670-donor mean were reportedly shown by an Asian-associated ancestry cluster in a later analysis.

The CDR3 is made up of 17 amino acids. Germline assignment: CDR1 SEHNR and CDR2 FQNEAQ (reference sequence). V lost 7 bases to trimming and J lost 4 bases; unmatched junction nucleotides: 16. There were likely unrecorded immune exposures, though donors were nominally healthy when sampled. Material for sequencing was PBMCs. This chain links TRBV7-9 with TRBJ2-5; TRBD1 matches 9 bases. This receptor was identified in a woman aged 40 to 50 in good health and CMV-seropositive. Here the CDR3 DNA reads TGTGCCAGCATCCGGGACAGGGCGAATACCCGGCGAGAGACCCAGTACTTC. Its protein is CASIRDRANTRRETQYF.